This T cell receptor beta chain was observed in a study of blood T cell repertoires in COVID-19. Study background: Acute and convalescent COVID-19 samples came from the United States, Italy and Spain. T cells, B-cell-depleted T cells, or PBMCs provided the cDNA or gDNA that served as material.

The CDR3 length is 13 residues. Germline values: CDR1 SGHTA, CDR2 FQGTGA. V lost 4 bases, J lost 4 bases, and 8 bases lay in between. Original methodology: Estimated nucleated cell counts came from reference gene primer amplification. Generated by immunoSEQ multiplex PCR, the TCRdb table keeps only in-frame clones and is missing some. The V and J calls and clone size are taken from that table; D and trimming were inferred from the DNA. This sample yields about 240,000 clones, of which roughly 79% are seen a single time; around 7.2% belongs to the top ten. Patients from Seattle were sampled longitudinally, starting during active infection.

Material for sequencing was peripheral blood. The receptor's source is a woman aged 80 or older with COVID-19, enrolled during active disease. The chain links TRBV7-3 to TRBJ2-1; D gene uncertain. The CDR3 bases are TGTGCCAGCAGCTCTTCGGGTTACAATGAGCAGTTCTTC. It encodes CASSSSGYNEQFF.